A selection of T cell receptor beta chains follows, all from one sample in a study of T cell repertoires in cytomegalovirus infection. TCRdb used MiXCR to reprocess the reads, holding one entry per CDR3 protein. The profile shows a few hundred thousand distinct CDR3 sequences, 15% to 20% of them singletons. Sequencing was done on a sample of PBMCs. Every receptor here comes from a human donor in good health (CMV status not recorded). Some clones in this sample may be carry-over from other donors' samples. Both conserved end residues are part of each CDR3. Each record gives: J gene, V gene, CDR3 protein.

J: TRBJ1-2
V: TRBV12-3/TRBV12-4
CDR3: CASSLRLDYGYTF

J: TRBJ1-2
V: TRBV6-2/TRBV6-3
CDR3: CASSYGGNYGYTF

J: TRBJ1-5
V: TRBV10-3
CDR3: CAIGGSENSNQPQHF

J: TRBJ1-2
V: TRBV20-1
CDR3: CSVHTENYGYTF

J: TRBJ1-2
V: TRBV24-1
CDR3: CATIRQGYHYGYTF

J: TRBJ2-3
V: TRBV6-6
CDR3: CASSPSGRADTQYF

J: TRBJ1-2
V: TRBV20-1
CDR3: CSARRDAASDGYTF

J: TRBJ2-1
V: TRBV5-4
CDR3: CASRPDWANEQFF

J: TRBJ2-3
V: TRBV7-9
CDR3: CASSRSHDTQYF

J: TRBJ2-1
V: TRBV6-2/TRBV6-3
CDR3: CASSYFAGEVGSNEQFF

J: TRBJ2-3
V: TRBV12-3/TRBV12-4
CDR3: CASSTSGGADTQYF

J: TRBJ2-1
V: TRBV28
CDR3: CASSTILENEQFF

J: TRBJ1-2
V: TRBV12-3/TRBV12-4
CDR3: CASSSPSGYGYTF

J: TRBJ2-2
V: TRBV6-2/TRBV6-3
CDR3: CASSYSRARDTGELFF

J: TRBJ2-5
V: TRBV11-2
CDR3: CASSLDSAGAVQETQYF

J: TRBJ1-1
V: TRBV7-2
CDR3: CASSLFLGTNTEAFF

J: TRBJ2-7
V: TRBV7-9
CDR3: CASSLEWAEPYEQYF

J: TRBJ2-2
V: TRBV28
CDR3: CASSLKVEALFF

J: TRBJ1-4
V: TRBV12-3/TRBV12-4
CDR3: CASSSRTLQVNEKLFF

J: TRBJ1-5
V: TRBV12-3/TRBV12-4
CDR3: CASSLGEPRQPQHF

J: TRBJ1-2
V: TRBV6-2/TRBV6-3
CDR3: CASSPRGTRNYGYTF

J: TRBJ2-4
V: TRBV7-6
CDR3: CASSSTGDRGGIQYF

J: TRBJ1-1
V: TRBV5-1
CDR3: CASSQGREGTEAFF

J: TRBJ1-2
V: TRBV19
CDR3: CASSSPGQANYGYTF

J: TRBJ1-4
V: TRBV27
CDR3: CASSLSRGGGKLFF

J: TRBJ2-1
V: TRBV5-5
CDR3: CASRQEPSPYNEQFF

J: TRBJ2-7
V: TRBV7-2
CDR3: CASSRGAGAYEQYF

J: TRBJ1-1
V: TRBV7-8
CDR3: CASSLAGTIGAFF

J: TRBJ2-3
V: TRBV5-5
CDR3: CASSFTSGDTQYF

J: TRBJ1-1
V: TRBV6-2/TRBV6-3
CDR3: CASSYSPYSTGFGAFF

J: TRBJ2-5
V: TRBV18
CDR3: CASSPAWGQETQYF

J: TRBJ2-3
V: TRBV4-2
CDR3: CASSQALASTDTQNF

J: TRBJ2-3
V: TRBV5-1
CDR3: CASELGYGGDTQYF

J: TRBJ1-5
V: TRBV5-1
CDR3: CASSLVGNSNQPQHF

J: TRBJ2-6
V: TRBV7-2
CDR3: CASSLASFSGANVLTF

J: TRBJ1-2
V: TRBV7-2
CDR3: CASSPPGWGYGYTF

J: TRBJ2-5
V: TRBV18
CDR3: CASSEQVGQETQYF

J: TRBJ2-5
V: TRBV11-2
CDR3: CASSLDTIFRSYGTQYF

J: TRBJ2-5
V: TRBV7-2
CDR3: CASSFYPLGTRKETQYF

J: TRBJ2-1
V: TRBV6-5
CDR3: CASSYSGLAGENEQFF

J: TRBJ1-3
V: TRBV18
CDR3: CASSPPGQLDLSGNTIYF

J: TRBJ2-1
V: TRBV7-8
CDR3: CASSLALVVSPRKVEQFF

J: TRBJ2-1
V: TRBV12-3/TRBV12-4
CDR3: CASSLGQGFGNEQFF

J: TRBJ2-3
V: TRBV20-1
CDR3: CSATPSTSYEDTQYF

J: TRBJ1-6
V: TRBV28
CDR3: CASSLYRGSPLHF

J: TRBJ2-3
V: TRBV5-6
CDR3: CASSFAASTDTQYF

J: TRBJ2-5
V: TRBV7-8
CDR3: CASSSRPGLVSETQYF

J: TRBJ1-5
V: TRBV28
CDR3: CASTLFRQGPSNQPQHF

J: TRBJ1-1
V: TRBV27
CDR3: CASSPVQGRGEAFF

J: TRBJ2-1
V: TRBV20-1
CDR3: CSARVQRGQSSYNEQFF

J: TRBJ2-5
V: TRBV2
CDR3: CASSEIEETQYF

J: TRBJ2-5
V: TRBV19
CDR3: CASSIPSGSTPGTQYF

J: TRBJ2-3
V: TRBV6-2/TRBV6-3
CDR3: CASSYDGANTQYF